This entry concerns a single TCR beta chain. The antigen is undetermined. The V gene lost 4 bases and the J gene lost 6 bases, with 19 bases spanning the gap. This CDR3 region has 15 residues. Germline CDR1 SGHAT, CDR2 FQDESV (reference sequence). The data derive from a study of post-analysis software for immune sequencing data. Study-level points and caveats: Roughly five TRBV segments appeared more often in patients than in controls, and TRBV5-6, TRBV5-1 and TRBV20-1 were among these.

TCR beta cDNA libraries had unique molecular identifiers. TCRdb fed the PCR reads into MiXCR, producing one record per CDR3 protein. The sample has roughly 800,000 distinct CDR3 sequences, around 53% seen once. This chain uses TRBV11-1 with TRBJ2-7; no definite D call. The sequence was obtained from a girl between 5 and 17 years old with multiple sclerosis. The sequencing sample was made of blood. The CDR3 nucleotides read TGTGCCAGCAGCTCACGGGCAGGCCTTCTTGGCGAGCAGTACTTC. Its translation is CASSSRAGLLGEQYF.